This T cell receptor beta chain was captured in a study of T cells after yellow fever vaccination. Whole-study context: With SMART-Seq v4 Ultra Low Input, the fractions containing low cell numbers were prepared. Findings and caveats of the study: At less than 97% for CD4 and approximately 89% for CD8, most primary-vaccination clones showed up again after the booster. Contamination by abundant bulk-population clonotypes could be present in FACS-sorted repertoires. A minor fraction of clonotypes spanned both CD4 and CD8 compartments.

There are 16 residues in the CDR3. CDR1 is SEHNR and CDR2 is FQNEAQ in the germline V gene (reference sequence). V was shortened by 5 bases and J by 4 bases, with 18 bases between the two germline ends. This clonotype has only a few counts. Its matching antigen is unknown. TCRdb itself ran the 5' RACE reads through MiXCR, one entry per CDR3 protein. Of around 400,000 distinct CDR3 sequences in the sample, more than 9% are singletons; the top ten hold less than 20%. The input for sequencing was PBMCs, taken on the day of the first yellow fever vaccination. The sequence was obtained from a man aged 18-30 years who received the YFV17D yellow fever vaccine. The J gene is TRBJ2-1, the V gene TRBV7-9; D tentatively fits TRBD1 or TRBD2 (6 bases each). The DNA for the CDR3 is TGTGCCAGCAGCGGTCGGGGGCTGGAGGTATACAATGAGCAGTTCTTC. Translated, it gives CASSGRGLEVYNEQFF.